This T cell receptor beta chain was identified in a study of cytomegalovirus exposure and HLA in healthy donors (dated by TCRdb to about 2017). Concerning the study at large: An earlier analysis of roughly 630 of the donors reported roughly 270 Gb of sequence data and 117 million unique TCR beta sequences from roughly 200 million T cells. Approximately 300 gigabases of sequencing data and tens of millions of unique TCR sequences made up an early release that covered about 640 HLA-typed donors. Of the roughly 400 genotyped donors, 65% to 90% fell in the genetic ancestry cluster associated with self-reported Caucasian donors. The study aimed to test whether cataloging public T cell receptors could reveal signatures of past pathogen exposure. The study used immunosequencing to profile the T cell repertoires of 666 subjects and linked those repertoires to cytomegalovirus serostatus. Along with the approximately 700-subject first cohort, a separate validation cohort of around 110 different subjects was used. To predict cytomegalovirus infection status, the study brought together high-throughput TCR immunosequencing, statistical association of individual TCRs with disease status, and machine learning. A later analysis re-analyzed previously published TCR beta repertoires from about 730 donors and added high-resolution HLA genotyping to study TCR occurrence patterns. The later analysis used no new phenotypic data to find candidate immune exposures, relying instead on TCR beta sequences and their occurrence across donors. An earlier analysis of some 500 of the donors applied high-throughput TCR beta sequencing to assess whether each TCR beta V gene segment acted as functional or pseudogenic. Alongside the repertoire data, information on donor age, sex, ethnicity and CMV serostatus was compiled. A later genetic analysis used genome-wide SNP genotypes for about 65% of the 666 donors, treating that subset as a discovery cohort. Every discovery cohort repertoire had been produced on one sequencing platform. HLA typing included class I and class II loci at four-digit resolution. The number of typed donors differed by locus: roughly 629-630 for A, B, C, DRB1 and DQB1; 522 for DQA1; 600 to 610 for DPA1; and about 470 for DPB1. Roughly five DR-DQ haplotypes were handled as single units for association and clustering, since linkage in the cohort was strong. Among around 400 genotyped donors of the cohort, an average of about 240,000 unique TCR beta nucleotide sequences were sequenced per donor, roughly 18% of them non-productive.

As to this clone: What antigen it recognizes has not been identified. No much larger clone is present one base from it, and per-base qualities are unavailable.

The cohort was made up of several hundred healthy bone marrow donors. All cohort members were sampled while nominally healthy, although unrecorded immune exposures were likely present. The donor was CMV seropositive and belonged to the group of 250 to 300 seropositive cohort members. Each donor provided a peripheral blood sample, and peripheral blood mononuclear cells were used for TCR beta sequencing. Genomic DNA extraction from the blood cell samples was performed with the Qiagen DNeasy Blood Extraction Kit. Summary of the overall study and its limitations: An association between a missense DCLRE1C variant and V-gene and J-gene trimming of TCR beta chains was found in a later genetic analysis and replicated in an independent cohort. In a later analysis, TCR association rates were found to vary across HLA loci, with the most associated TCRs seen for DRB1 alleles and the fewest for HLA-C alleles. Several of the top co-occurrence clusters appeared to be linked to parvovirus B19, influenza, CMV and Epstein-Barr virus, according to a later analysis. In the study, some 180 TCR beta chains were listed as associated with cytomegalovirus. When HLA alleles, especially DR and DQ, strongly co-occurred, TCR associations were difficult to assign to individual alleles. A later analysis found that most CMV-associated TCR beta chains appeared HLA-restricted, with HLA associations seemingly driven largely by CMV exposure. According to a later genetic analysis, donors in an Asian-associated ancestry cluster had fewer N-insertions in productive TCRs than the approximately 690-donor mean. A later analysis associated about 16,000 TCR beta sequences with specific HLA alleles at a false discovery rate of 0.05. A further reported finding was that TCR beta sequences accurately predicted the HLA-A and HLA-B alleles for most subjects in the first cohort. In this cohort, only TCR beta chains were sequenced, and detectable features were limited by the absence of alpha or paired-chain data. The authors suggested that the approach could potentially be extended to other disease states and immunological phenotypes. In a later analysis, HLA-associated TCR beta chains showed more clonal expansion and lower generation probabilities than non-associated chains that were equally common. A cluster of highly shared sequence variants was judged likely to be a technical artifact of the sequencing pipeline. The earlier analysis of approximately 590 of the donors excluded approximately 15 rarely observed V segments, including chromosome 9 orphons, because counts were too low. Immune exposure information for the cohort was limited to CMV serostatus. In vitro tests confirmed that a few of the cytomegalovirus-associated TCR beta chains recognize cytomegalovirus antigens. The classifier was reported to diagnose cytomegalovirus status with high specificity and sensitivity in both the original and validation cohorts. The presence/absence analyses assumed that sequencing depth was roughly uniform across donors, and that assumption may not be true. In an earlier analysis of a few hundred of the donors, most TCR beta V segments were observed in productive rearrangements about 87% or about 30% of the time, broadly matching IMGT annotations. Correlated functional status among segregating V segments might reflect linkage disequilibrium, but an unknown experimental factor could not be ruled out. HLA typing was unavailable for some donors at each locus, so association tests used only the typed subset. Across donors, most TCR sequences were observed very rarely, whereas some public TCRs were present in many individuals.

Library generation was performed with the immunoSEQ multiplex PCR assay. A mixture of 60 forward primers for TCR Vbeta segments and 13 reverse primers for TCR Jbeta segments was used in the multiplex PCR. The CDR3 region of rearranged TCR beta genes was amplified from genomic DNA by a multiplex PCR assay. Amplified TCR beta libraries were sequenced as 87-base-pair reads on the Illumina HiSeq System. The original methods were these. A later analysis tallied tens of millions of unique TCR beta chains across the 610 or so repertoires, and about 12 million of those chains were shared by two or more donors. To remove PCR and sequencing errors, raw reads were error-corrected and collapsed into unique sequences using a nearest-neighbor algorithm that merged closely related sequences. CDR3 sequences were aligned to IMGT reference sequences to assign V, D and J gene segments. For a sequence to be retained, a match of at least six nucleotides was required to both a V gene segment and a J gene segment. A rearrangement counted as productive if the CDR3 had no stop codons and remained in frame with V and J, and every other rearrangement counted as non-productive. CDR3 was defined according to IMGT convention as the region running from the second conserved V-encoded cysteine to the conserved J-encoded phenylalanine. The earlier analysis of about 570 of the donors excluded any sequence lacking an unambiguous match to a single V gene segment. An earlier analysis of 500 to 600 of the donors classified V segments as functional when productive rearrangements were above 56.7% and as segregating when the standard deviation between donors was above 5%. To diagnose cytomegalovirus status from the catalog of TCR beta chain sequences, a statistical classification framework was built. A later analysis assigned V and J genes by comparing TCR nucleotide sequences with IMGT/GENE-DB human TR gene sequences. A later analysis assigned CDR3 sequences and most-parsimonious VDJ recombination scenarios with the TCRdist pipeline. A later analysis defined each TCR beta chain by its CDR3 amino acid sequence plus V-gene family, and excluded reads lacking a unique V-gene family. In a later analysis, 500 to 700 highly shared, low-generation-probability nucleotide sequences were removed to address suspected cross-contamination and a sequencing artifact. For each public chain, a later analysis derived a clonal expansion index from normalized ranks of inferred template counts within each repertoire. A later analysis computed generation probabilities with a VDJ recombination model fitted to out-of-frame rearrangements, and checked the results against IGoR. Hypergeometric tests were used in a later analysis to score TCR-TCR, TCR-HLA and TCR-CMV co-occurrence, with a repertoire-size bias correction applied to the TCR pairs. In a later analysis, false discovery rates were estimated by permuting HLA or CMV assignments 20 times. A later analysis grouped co-occurring TCRs with DBSCAN, adding TCRdist sequence similarity when clustering within HLA-allele-positive subsets. Co-occurrence clustering excluded repertoires with fewer than 30,000 or more than 120,000 public chains, plus five with anomalous nucleotide sharing. The table was pulled from immuneACCESS by TCRdb, which kept in-frame rearrangements only. Such tables lose some clones; where checked, under half of the loss comes from unresolved V genes, and the rest has no known cause. D and trimming were read from the DNA, whereas the V and J calls and clone size are those reported in that table. The table for this sample lists over 150,000 clones; 80% to 85% of them were counted only once. The ten top clones hold more than 0.9% of the sample.

Sequenced material: PBMCs. This TCR was sampled from a girl between 2 and 10 years old in good health and CMV-seropositive.

The bases read TGTGCCTGGAGCGACAGGGGCTATCCTAACTATGGCTACACCTTC. Its amino acids are CAWSDRGYPNYGYTF. The chain uses TRBV30 and TRBJ1-2, with 8 central nucleotides matching TRBD1. According to the germline V gene (reference sequence), CDR1 reads GTSNPN and CDR2 reads SVGIG. The CDR3 has 15 amino acids, counting the end cysteine and phenylalanine. Of all the DNA, just the CDR3 is kept, 45 bases in frame from base 1. The V end gives up 3 bases and the J end 0 bases, leaving 6 bases in the junction not matched to a gene.